This T cell receptor beta chain was profiled in a study of blood T cells in healthy people across ages. Primed by a sample-barcoded 5' primer and a J-beta primer mix, a second PCR proceeded for 7 to 11 cycles. Each CDR3 protein is one row after TCRdb ran MiXCR on the 5' RACE reads. The sample contains under 1,000,000 distinct CDR3 sequences, around half of which appear only once. Germline CDR1 GTSNPN, CDR2 SVGIG (reference sequence). The CDR3 loop spans 12 amino acids. Between the trimmed V and J ends, which lost 2 bases and 0 bases, there was a span of 5 bases. This chain joins TRBV30 and TRBJ2-7; no clear D gene. The source material was blood. The receptor was derived from a man older than 75 in good health. DNA for the CDR3: TGTGCCTGGAGTTACGGCTCCTACGAGCAGTACTTC. Its translation is CAWSYGSYEQYF.